Sequencing of this T cell receptor (beta chain) was carried out in a study of OX40 agonist ivuxolimab in advanced cancers. Repertoires were generated with immunoSEQ multiplex PCR, while TCRdb's copy carries only in-frame clones and drops some. The sample has over 30,000 clones, 80% to 85% seen once; the top ten hold roughly 1.9%. From germline, CDR1 is MRHNA and CDR2 SNTAGT. Deletions cut 6 bases from V and 6 bases from J, with 10 bases between. CDR3 length: 12 residues. The sequences come from CD4+ or CD8+ T cells sorted from blood, collected in a trial of the OX40 agonist ivuxolimab. The TCR sequence derives from an adult with an advanced solid tumor such as melanoma, head and neck, liver or kidney cancer. The chain is built from TRBV6-4 and TRBJ2-3, with D perhaps being TRBD1 or TRBD2 (5 bases each). The CDR3 reads CASRGETDTQYF. The CDR3 coding sequence is TGTGCCAGCAGGGGGGAAACGGATACGCAGTATTTT.